Listed below are T cell receptor beta chains from one sample, sequenced in a study of PD-1 blockade in classical Hodgkin lymphoma. Profiling relied on immunoSEQ multiplex PCR, and the TCRdb table lists in-frame clones only, not all of them. The sample holds about 30,000 clones, roughly 87% seen once. This specimen was peripheral blood mononuclear cells (PBMCs), taken before the fourth cycle of nivolumab. The origin of the receptors is a human donor with classical Hodgkin lymphoma. Both conserved end residues are part of each CDR3. A D gene is named only where the DNA matches it firmly. Clone size is shown for a subset of rows, as once, few, many or a class of expanded clone.

J gene: TRBJ2-6
D gene: TRBD1
V gene: TRBV30
clone size: -
CDR3 DNA: TGTGCCTGGAGTATACTCGGGACAGCTGGGGCCAACGTCCTGACTTTC
CDR3 protein: CAWSILGTAGANVLTF

J gene: TRBJ1-5
D gene: -
V gene: TRBV16
clone size: -
CDR3 DNA: TGTGCCAGCAGCCAATCCAGAACCTTCTCACTCCTCAGGAGGAGTAGCAATCAGCCCCAGCATTTT
CDR3 protein: CASSQSRTFSLLRRSSNQPQHF

J gene: TRBJ1-2
D gene: -
V gene: TRBV7-3
clone size: -
CDR3 DNA: TGTGCCAGCAGCTTAGGTTCAGGGAATGGCTACACCTTC
CDR3 protein: CASSLGSGNGYTF

J gene: TRBJ1-2
D gene: -
V gene: TRBV30
clone size: few
CDR3 DNA: TGTGCCTGGAGCTCTAAGACCCAAGGGACCTTC
CDR3 protein: CAWSSKTQGTF

J gene: TRBJ1-1
D gene: -
V gene: TRBV23-1
clone size: -
CDR3 DNA: TGCGCCAGCAGTCAATTGGGGGTCACTGAAGCTTTCTTT
CDR3 protein: CASSQLGVTEAFF

J gene: TRBJ2-7
D gene: -
V gene: TRBV7-2
clone size: -
CDR3 DNA: TGTGCCAGCAGCCCCAAAGACTGGTCCGAGCAGTACTTC
CDR3 protein: CASSPKDWSEQYF

J gene: TRBJ1-6
D gene: TRBD1
V gene: TRBV5-8
clone size: -
CDR3 DNA: TGTGCCAGCAGCTCGGGACAGCCTAATTCACCCCTCCACTTT
CDR3 protein: CASSSGQPNSPLHF

J gene: TRBJ1-2
D gene: -
V gene: TRBV27
clone size: few
CDR3 DNA: TGTGCCAGCAGTCTCACGACAGGTCTCCCCACTGGCTACACCTTC
CDR3 protein: CASSLTTGLPTGYTF

J gene: TRBJ2-7
D gene: -
V gene: TRBV6-1
clone size: few
CDR3 DNA: TGTGCCAGCAGTGAACCCCCGAGGGGAGGAGAGCAGTACTTC
CDR3 protein: CASSEPPRGGEQYF

J gene: TRBJ2-7
D gene: TRBD2
V gene: TRBV5-1
clone size: -
CDR3 DNA: TGCGCCAGCAGCTTGTCGCGGGGGGCCTCCTACGAGCAGTACTTC
CDR3 protein: CASSLSRGASYEQYF

J gene: TRBJ1-1
D gene: TRBD1
V gene: TRBV7-9
clone size: -
CDR3 DNA: TGTGCCAGCTCAAGGAACAGGGGTAACACTGAAGCTTTCTTT
CDR3 protein: CASSRNRGNTEAFF

J gene: TRBJ1-4
D gene: TRBD1
V gene: TRBV6-1
clone size: -
CDR3 DNA: TGTGCCAGCAGTGAACAGGGGGCGTCCGAAAAACTGTTTTTT
CDR3 protein: CASSEQGASEKLFF

J gene: TRBJ1-2
D gene: -
V gene: TRBV5-1
clone size: -
CDR3 DNA: TGCGCCAGCAGCCCATCGACAGGCGGCTACACCTTC
CDR3 protein: CASSPSTGGYTF

J gene: TRBJ1-1
D gene: -
V gene: TRBV19
clone size: -
CDR3 DNA: TGTGCCAGTAGGGGGTTGGGGGGCCATTCAATGGGTGAAGCTTTCTTT
CDR3 protein: CASRGLGGHSMGEAFF

J gene: TRBJ2-7
D gene: TRBD2
V gene: TRBV7-9
clone size: -
CDR3 DNA: TGTGCCAGCAGCCCCATGGGTCGGGGGGGTCACGAGCAGTACTTC
CDR3 protein: CASSPMGRGGHEQYF

J gene: TRBJ2-7
D gene: TRBD2
V gene: TRBV27
clone size: -
CDR3 DNA: TGTGCAGCAGCGGGGGGGCTGTCCTACGAGCAGTACTTC
CDR3 protein: CAAAGGLSYEQYF

J gene: TRBJ2-5
D gene: TRBD2
V gene: TRBV29-1
clone size: -
CDR3 DNA: TGCAGCGTTGAAGCTCCTGGACTAGCGGCCCAAGAGACCCAGTACTTC
CDR3 protein: CSVEAPGLAAQETQYF

J gene: TRBJ2-7
D gene: -
V gene: TRBV6-1
clone size: once
CDR3 DNA: TGTGCCAGCAGTAACATATACGAGCAGTACTTC
CDR3 protein: CASSNIYEQYF

J gene: TRBJ1-2
D gene: -
V gene: TRBV11-3
clone size: -
CDR3 DNA: TGTGCCAGCAGCTTATGGGCAGGGGTAGGCTACACCTTC
CDR3 protein: CASSLWAGVGYTF

J gene: TRBJ2-7
D gene: -
V gene: TRBV21-1
clone size: -
CDR3 DNA: TGTGCCAGCATCTCTTCCTACGAGCAGTACTTC
CDR3 protein: CASISSYEQYF

J gene: TRBJ2-1
D gene: -
V gene: TRBV28
clone size: -
CDR3 DNA: TGTGCCAGCAGTTTTCGTAGCAGATCCTACAATGAGCAGTTCTTC
CDR3 protein: CASSFRSRSYNEQFF

J gene: TRBJ1-6
D gene: -
V gene: TRBV19
clone size: -
CDR3 DNA: TGTGCCAGTAGTATAACAAGGGTCAGGAGCTCCTATAATTCACCCCTCCACTTT
CDR3 protein: CASSITRVRSSYNSPLHF

J gene: TRBJ2-3
D gene: -
V gene: TRBV18
clone size: -
CDR3 DNA: TGTGCCAGCTCACCAGGTGCAGGGGATGAGACAGATACGCAGTATTTT
CDR3 protein: CASSPGAGDETDTQYF

J gene: TRBJ2-7
D gene: -
V gene: TRBV11-2
clone size: -
CDR3 DNA: TGTGCCAGCAGCTTAGCCCCGGTAAGCTCCTACGAGCAGTACTTC
CDR3 protein: CASSLAPVSSYEQYF

J gene: TRBJ2-3
D gene: -
V gene: TRBV5-3
clone size: -
CDR3 DNA: TGTGCCAGAAGCTTGGTTCAGGGAGCAGATACGCAGTATTTT
CDR3 protein: CARSLVQGADTQYF

J gene: TRBJ1-2
D gene: -
V gene: TRBV7-9
clone size: -
CDR3 DNA: TGTGCCAGCAGCCCCGTTTCCGGGGGAGGGTATGGCTACACCTTC
CDR3 protein: CASSPVSGGGYGYTF

J gene: TRBJ2-5
D gene: TRBD2
V gene: TRBV7-7
clone size: -
CDR3 DNA: TGTGCTAGCAGCTTAAAAACTAGCGGGTATAGTAGAGAGACCCAGTACTTC
CDR3 protein: CASSLKTSGYSRETQYF

J gene: TRBJ1-5
D gene: TRBD1
V gene: TRBV28
clone size: -
CDR3 DNA: TGTGCCAGCATAACCGCCGTGGGACAGAGGGGCAATCAGCCCCAGCATTTT
CDR3 protein: CASITAVGQRGNQPQHF

J gene: TRBJ1-6
D gene: -
V gene: TRBV30
clone size: -
CDR3 DNA: TGTGCCTGGAAAGACAGGATAAATTCACCCCTCCACTTT
CDR3 protein: CAWKDRINSPLHF

J gene: TRBJ2-7
D gene: -
V gene: TRBV9
clone size: -
CDR3 DNA: TGTGCCAGCAGCGTATACGGAGGGGGGGTATACGAGCAGTACTTC
CDR3 protein: CASSVYGGGVYEQYF

J gene: TRBJ1-5
D gene: -
V gene: TRBV6-5
clone size: -
CDR3 DNA: TGTGCCAGCAGTTACCCGGGTCAGCCCCAGCATTTT
CDR3 protein: CASSYPGQPQHF

J gene: TRBJ1-5
D gene: -
V gene: TRBV18
clone size: -
CDR3 DNA: TGTGCCAGCTCACCAGGGAGCAATCAGCCCCAGCATTTT
CDR3 protein: CASSPGSNQPQHF

J gene: TRBJ1-5
D gene: -
V gene: TRBV28
clone size: -
CDR3 DNA: TGTGCCAGCAGTTTTAGTCGGAGAGGCAATCAGCCCCAGCATTTT
CDR3 protein: CASSFSRRGNQPQHF

J gene: TRBJ2-4
D gene: TRBD1
V gene: TRBV5-6
clone size: -
CDR3 DNA: TGTGCCAGCAGCTTGGCGGGACAGGGTAAAAACATTCAGTACTTC
CDR3 protein: CASSLAGQGKNIQYF

J gene: TRBJ2-1
D gene: TRBD2
V gene: TRBV6-4
clone size: -
CDR3 DNA: TGTGCCAGCAGTGTAGAGCGGGGGGGCCTCGTTGAGCAGTTCTTC
CDR3 protein: CASSVERGGLVEQFF

J gene: TRBJ1-4
D gene: -
V gene: TRBV14
clone size: -
CDR3 DNA: TGTGCCAGCAGCCAGCAGGGGCTTCTAAATGAAAAACTGTTTTTT
CDR3 protein: CASSQQGLLNEKLFF

J gene: TRBJ1-2
D gene: TRBD1
V gene: TRBV5-1
clone size: -
CDR3 DNA: TGCGCCAGCAGCTTGGCTGTGACAGGGGGTGGCTACACCTTC
CDR3 protein: CASSLAVTGGGYTF

J gene: TRBJ1-4
D gene: TRBD1
V gene: TRBV2
clone size: -
CDR3 DNA: TGTGCCAGCAGTGGCAGGGGGCGAAATGAAAAACTGTTTTTT
CDR3 protein: CASSGRGRNEKLFF

J gene: TRBJ1-3
D gene: -
V gene: TRBV15
clone size: once
CDR3 DNA: TGTGCCACCCGGACTCGGACGACAGGAAACACCATATATTTT
CDR3 protein: CATRTRTTGNTIYF

J gene: TRBJ2-5
D gene: TRBD2
V gene: TRBV7-6
clone size: -
CDR3 DNA: TGTGCCAGCAGCCCCTTTTCGGGGGGTTTACAAGAGACCCAGTACTTC
CDR3 protein: CASSPFSGGLQETQYF

J gene: TRBJ1-1
D gene: -
V gene: TRBV11-2
clone size: -
CDR3 DNA: TGTGCCAGCAGCTTCGCGTTCCTCGACAGCGAAGCTTTCTTT
CDR3 protein: CASSFAFLDSEAFF

J gene: TRBJ2-3
D gene: -
V gene: TRBV28
clone size: few
CDR3 DNA: TGTGCCAGCAGACTAGAGTACGGTACCCGCACAGATACGCAGTATTTT
CDR3 protein: CASRLEYGTRTDTQYF

J gene: TRBJ1-5
D gene: -
V gene: TRBV2
clone size: -
CDR3 DNA: TGTGCCAGCAGTGATTGGCGGGTTAGCAATCAGCCCCAGCATTTT
CDR3 protein: CASSDWRVSNQPQHF